This section outlines one T cell receptor beta chain sequence together with its context. The antigen it recognizes is unknown. Per-nucleotide qualities are absent, and no much larger clonotype sits a single base away. Each collaborating institution followed its own protocols to collect whole blood in K2EDTA tubes. For TCRbeta analysis, collaborators shipped samples as frozen whole blood, isolated PBMCs, or DNA extracted from either of those sample types. The immunoSEQ Assay, a bias-controlled multiplex PCR, was used to amplify TCRbeta CDR3 regions from genomic DNA. Per the authors' processing: Nucleated cell counts per sample were estimated from amplification of reference gene primers within the assay. Sequence reads were collapsed and filtered to measure the absolute abundance of every unique TCRbeta CDR3 rearrangement. For each sample, productive Simpson clonality was calculated as the square root of Simpson's diversity index over productive rearrangements. The source is immuneACCESS, and TCRdb retained only in-frame sequences with V and J called. Part of the clones is not carried over; for the studies checked, unresolved V genes explain less than half of this, and the remainder is unexplained. D and trimming were read from the DNA, whereas the V and J calls and clone size are those reported in that table. The sample data list under 40,000 clones, and 75% to 90% of these were observed just once. The ten largest make up about 14% of the sample.

The CDR3 numbers 19 residues from cysteine through phenylalanine. Only CDR3 DNA is held: 57 bases, read in frame from base 1. From V the trimming removes 5 bases and from J it removes 2 bases, while the gene matches leave 14 bases of the junction unaccounted for. Per the germline V gene (reference sequence), MNHEY is the CDR1 and SMNVEV is the CDR2. This sample is part of a study of blood T cell repertoires in COVID-19 (TCRdb year 2020). About the investigation overall: Samples from collaborators originated in the United States, Italy and Spain and spanned both the acute and convalescent phases of COVID-19. The material from the prospective study consisted of cDNA or gDNA derived from T cells, B-cell-depleted T cells, or PBMCs. Deeply sampled blood TCRbeta repertoires from subjects exposed to, actively infected with, or recovered from COVID-19 were included in the dataset. A freely available public database, intended as a resource for researchers studying the immune response to SARS-CoV-2, is where the repertoires were released. The samples were drawn from two sources: the first 160 participants of the ongoing ImmuneRACE study, and some 1,300 subjects contributed by 6 global collaborators. Sample metadata almost always included a de-identified subject ID, COVID-19 status, age in years and sex. HLA class I and class II types, where available, came from metadata supplied by the sample provider rather than from assay-based typing.

General study outcomes and caveats: The quantity of clinical and demographic metadata differed by source and by participant and was supplied without curation.

Specimen: peripheral blood. Rearrangement joined TRBV27 to TRBJ2-2, and 10 junction bases match TRBD1. The receptor was isolated from a human donor with acute or convalescent COVID-19. The donor label of this sample is uncertain. The nucleotides read TGTGCCAGCAGTCCAACGTGGATTCGACAGGGGGCTAACACCGGGGAGCTGTTTTTT. Translated, this gives CASSPTWIRQGANTGELFF.